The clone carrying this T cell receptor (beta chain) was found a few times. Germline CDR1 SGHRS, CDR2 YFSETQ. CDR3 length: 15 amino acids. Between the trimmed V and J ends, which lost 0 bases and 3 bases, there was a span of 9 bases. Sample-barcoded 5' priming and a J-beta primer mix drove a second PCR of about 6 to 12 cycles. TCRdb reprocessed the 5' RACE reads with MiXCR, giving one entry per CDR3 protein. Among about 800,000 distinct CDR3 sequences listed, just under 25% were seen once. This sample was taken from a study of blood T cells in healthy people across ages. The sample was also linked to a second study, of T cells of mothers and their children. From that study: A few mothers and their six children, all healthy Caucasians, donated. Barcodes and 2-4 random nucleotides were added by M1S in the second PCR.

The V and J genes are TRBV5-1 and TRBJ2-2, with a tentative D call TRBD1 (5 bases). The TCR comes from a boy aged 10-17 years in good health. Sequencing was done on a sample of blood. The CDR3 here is CASSLEGPDTGELFF. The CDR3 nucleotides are TGCGCCAGCAGCTTGGAGGGGCCAGACACCGGGGAGCTGTTTTTT.